The entry below gives a single T cell receptor beta chain sequence along with its context. This sample was included in a study of blood T cell repertoires in COVID-19. In the study overall: Whether acute or convalescent, the COVID-19 samples came from the United States, Italy and Spain. PBMCs, B-cell-depleted T cells, or T cells were the source of the cDNA or gDNA that made up the material.

Original data processing: Reference gene primer amplification yielded estimated nucleated cell counts. Produced via immunoSEQ multiplex PCR; TCRdb's table is partial and in-frame only. V, J and clone size derive from that table, while D and trimming were established from the DNA sequence. The sample holds around 250,000 clones, around nine tenths seen once. This CDR3 spans 12 amino acids. From germline, CDR1 is MNHEY and CDR2 SVGAGI. With 6 bases removed from V and 9 bases from J, the gap between germline ends came to 15 bases. This chain links TRBV6-5 with TRBJ2-7; D remains ambiguous. This sequence originates from a woman in her 70s with active or convalescent COVID-19. Sequencing was done on a sample of peripheral blood. Here the CDR3 DNA reads TGTGCCAGCAGCTCGTTGAAATCGGGGCAGTACTTC. Translated: CASSSLKSGQYF.